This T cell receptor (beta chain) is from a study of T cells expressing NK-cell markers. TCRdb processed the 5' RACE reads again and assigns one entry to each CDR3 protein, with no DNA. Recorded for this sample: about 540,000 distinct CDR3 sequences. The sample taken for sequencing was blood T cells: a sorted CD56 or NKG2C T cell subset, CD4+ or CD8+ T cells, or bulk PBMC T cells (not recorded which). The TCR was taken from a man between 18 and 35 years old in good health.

The CDR3 loop reads CASRFSGDEQFF. The chain combines TRBV11-2 with TRBJ2-1; the D gene TCRdb calls, TRBD2, cannot be checked with no DNA. CDR1 and CDR2 from the germline V gene are SGHAT and FQNNGV. This CDR3 spans 12 amino acids.